This record covers a single T cell receptor beta chain. Its matching antigen is unknown. Looked up from germline, CDR1 is SGHAT and CDR2 is FQNNGV. The V gene lost 1 base and the J gene lost 7 bases, with 11 bases spanning the gap. The CDR3 spans 14 residues. These data are taken from a study of CD8+ T cells in alopecia areata. Notes on the study in general: Mice gave a clearer picture of TCR sharing than patients did, possibly for HLA-related reasons. Sequence data from scalp samples additionally include resident alphabeta T cells of normal skin.

cDNA prepared by RNA extraction and subsequent reverse transcription served as the template for sequencing. Clones were sequenced by immunoSEQ multiplex PCR, and TCRdb holds only the in-frame ones, with some missing. Found here are around 150,000 clones, roughly 60% of them singletons; the top ten hold approximately 4.3%. Both CD4+ and CD8+ T cells were separated by sorting PBMCs. The clonotype comes from a human donor in good health. The chain recombines TRBV11-2 with TRBJ2-1; D is unclear. The sequencing sample was made of CD4+ T cells sorted from blood. CDR3 in amino acids: CASSLAGRINEQFF. The CDR3 nucleotides are TGTGCCAGCAGCTTAGCCGGGCGGATAAATGAGCAGTTCTTC. The variable domain in full, with the rest retrieved from reference TRBV11-2 and TRBJ2-1, is EAGVAQSPRYKIIEKRQSVAFWCNPISGHATLYWYQQILGQGPKLLIQFQNNGVVDDSQLPKDRFSAERLKGVDSTLKIQPAKLEDSAVYLCASSLAGRINEQFFGPGTRLTVL.